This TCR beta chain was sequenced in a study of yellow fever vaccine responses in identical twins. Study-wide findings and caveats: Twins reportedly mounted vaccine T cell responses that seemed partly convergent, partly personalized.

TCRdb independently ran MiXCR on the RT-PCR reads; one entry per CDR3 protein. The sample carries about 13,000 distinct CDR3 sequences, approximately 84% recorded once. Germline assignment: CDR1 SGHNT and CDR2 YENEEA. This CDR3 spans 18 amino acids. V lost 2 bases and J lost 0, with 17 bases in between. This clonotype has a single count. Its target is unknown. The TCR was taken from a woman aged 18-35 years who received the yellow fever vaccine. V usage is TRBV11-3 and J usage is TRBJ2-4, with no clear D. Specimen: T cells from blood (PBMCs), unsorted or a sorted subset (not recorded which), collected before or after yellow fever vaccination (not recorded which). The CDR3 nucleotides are TGTGCCAGCAGCTTATACGGGCCTCTTGCTTTAGCCAAAAACATTCAGTACTTC. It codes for CASSLYGPLALAKNIQYF.